A selection of T cell receptor beta chains follows, all from one sample in a study of blood T cells in healthy people across ages. TCRdb passed the 5' RACE reads through MiXCR, listing each CDR3 protein once. The data hold some 850,000 distinct CDR3 sequences, with around 25% observed a single time. In addition, the sample was reused for a study of T cells of mothers and their children.

The sample was blood. The receptors derive from a boy aged 5-17 years in good health. Both conserved end residues are part of each CDR3. A D gene is named only where the DNA matches it firmly. Clone size is given for some rows only: seen once, a few or many times, or a class if the clone is expanded.

j_call v_call d_call cdr3_length clone_size cdr3_aa cdr3_nt
TRBJ1-1 TRBV10-3 NA 16 NA CAISVRGGRMNTEAFF TGTGCCATCAGTGTTAGAGGTGGCAGAATGAACACTGAAGCTTTCTTT
TRBJ1-6 TRBV3-1 NA 13 NA CASSPLGGSPLHF TGTGCCAGCAGCCCACTAGGCGGATCACCCCTCCACTTT
TRBJ1-2 TRBV30 NA 11 NA CAWREGLGATF TGTGCCTGGAGAGAGGGGCTTGGAGCAACCTTC
TRBJ2-3 TRBV20-1 TRBD2 15 few CSARIAGGGADTQYF TGCAGTGCTAGGATAGCGGGGGGGGGTGCAGATACGCAGTATTTT
TRBJ2-5 TRBV5-5 NA 15 few CASSLGFGLRETQYF TGTGCCAGCAGCTTGGGCTTCGGACTCAGAGAGACCCAGTACTTC
TRBJ1-1 TRBV10-1 NA 17 NA CASSGSITGPSNTEAFF TGCGCCAGCAGTGGGTCGATTACGGGACCTTCGAACACTGAAGCTTTCTTT
TRBJ2-5 TRBV29-1 TRBD1 12 few CSVGTGAGGQYF TGCAGCGTTGGGACAGGGGCCGGAGGGCAGTACTTC
TRBJ2-7 TRBV20-1 TRBD1 14 many CSAVTGANTYEQYF TGCAGTGCCGTAACAGGGGCCAACACCTACGAGCAGTACTTC
TRBJ2-7 TRBV10-3 NA 10 NA CAIISDEQYF TGTGCCATCATATCGGACGAGCAGTACTTC
TRBJ2-3 TRBV9 TRBD2 20 many CASSSLGLAGGLALTDTQYF TGTGCCAGCAGCTCCCTGGGACTAGCGGGGGGCCTCGCCCTCACAGATACGCAGTATTTT
TRBJ1-2 TRBV5-1 TRBD1 16 NA CASSLGPGQGSYGYTF TGCGCCAGCAGCTTGGGACCGGGACAGGGATCCTATGGCTACACCTTC
TRBJ1-2 TRBV9 TRBD1 16 few CASSVSPDRGIYGYTF TGTGCCAGCAGCGTATCCCCTGACAGGGGAATCTATGGCTACACCTTC
TRBJ2-5 TRBV7-2 TRBD2 19 NA CASTRDGYGTSGGGETQYF TGTGCCAGCACGAGAGATGGCTACGGGACTAGCGGGGGGGGAGAGACCCAGTACTTC
TRBJ1-2 TRBV29-1 TRBD1 14 NA CSVGSRGDIYGYTF TGCAGCGTTGGTAGCAGGGGGGATATTTATGGCTACACCTTC
TRBJ2-1 TRBV28 TRBD2 18 NA CASSLSFSTSGGGNEQFF TGTGCCAGCAGTTTATCCTTCTCGACTAGCGGGGGAGGGAATGAGCAGTTCTTC
TRBJ2-5 TRBV18 NA 12 NA CASSRQEETQYF TGCGCCAGCAGCCGACAGGAGGAGACCCAGTACTTC
TRBJ2-3 TRBV7-3 TRBD2 18 few CASSLMGIAGGPTDTQYF TGTGCCAGCAGCTTAATGGGAATTGCGGGGGGTCCCACAGATACGCAGTATTTT
TRBJ1-4 TRBV20-1 NA 12 few CSAPDSNEKLFF TGCAGTGCTCCGGACAGTAATGAAAAACTGTTTTTT
TRBJ2-4 TRBV5-1 TRBD1 16 NA CASSYGQGIAKNIQYF TGCGCCAGCAGCTACGGACAGGGGATAGCCAAAAACATTCAGTACTTC
TRBJ2-5 TRBV20-1 NA 13 once CSARYGSGETQYF TGCAGTGCTAGATATGGGTCGGGAGAGACCCAGTACTTC
TRBJ2-7 TRBV11-2 NA 14 few CASSLSQVNNEQYF TGTGCCAGCAGCTTAAGTCAGGTCAATAACGAGCAGTACTTC
TRBJ2-7 TRBV20-1 NA 14 NA CSARSPVTSYEQYF TGCAGTGCTAGATCCCCAGTGACCTCCTACGAGCAGTACTTC
TRBJ2-6 TRBV5-1 NA 13 NA CASCYSGANVLTF TGCGCCAGCTGTTATTCTGGGGCCAACGTCCTGACTTTC
TRBJ2-4 TRBV7-2 NA 17 NA CASSLQGLLLAKNIQYF TGTGCCAGCAGCTTGCAGGGTCTACTCTTAGCCAAAAACATTCAGTACTTC
TRBJ2-3 TRBV5-1 TRBD2 17 few CASSEELAGGNTDTQYF TGCGCCAGCAGCGAGGAACTAGCGGGGGGAAACACAGATACGCAGTATTTT
TRBJ2-5 TRBV7-3 NA 15 many CASSLHGHHQETQYF TGTGCCAGCAGCTTACACGGACACCACCAAGAGACCCAGTACTTC
TRBJ2-4 TRBV20-1 TRBD1 17 once CSARSAGTARAKNIQYF TGCAGTGCTAGATCCGCCGGGACAGCCCGGGCCAAAAACATTCAGTACTTC
TRBJ2-7 TRBV10-3 NA 11 few CAISRGGEQYF TGTGCCATCAGCAGGGGAGGCGAGCAGTACTTC
TRBJ2-1 TRBV5-1 TRBD2 14 few CASTSGGIHNEQFF TGCGCCAGCACTAGCGGGGGTATCCACAATGAGCAGTTCTTC
TRBJ2-5 TRBV5-1 NA 13 few CASSSTRKETQYF TGCGCCAGCAGTAGTACTAGGAAGGAGACCCAGTACTTC
TRBJ2-1 TRBV6-2/TRBV6-3 TRBD2 16 NA CASSYHLAGTRNEQFF TGTGCCAGCAGTTACCATCTAGCGGGGACACGAAATGAGCAGTTCTTC
TRBJ1-2 TRBV6-2/TRBV6-3 NA 12 NA CASSFQIRDYTF TGTGCCAGCAGTTTCCAAATTCGGGACTACACCTTC
TRBJ1-1 TRBV12-3/TRBV12-4 NA 12 NA CASSLIVAEAFF TGTGCCAGCAGTTTAATTGTTGCTGAAGCTTTCTTT
TRBJ2-7 TRBV5-6 TRBD1 18 few CASSLIYGQGAEAYEQYF TGTGCCAGCAGCTTGATATACGGACAGGGGGCCGAGGCCTACGAGCAGTACTTC
TRBJ2-7 TRBV27 TRBD1 14 NA CASSPGTGGLEQYF TGTGCCAGCAGTCCCGGGACAGGGGGCCTAGAGCAGTACTTC
TRBJ1-4 TRBV21-1 NA 17 NA CASSLRGQGAFDEKLFF TGTGCCAGCAGCCTGAGGGGACAGGGGGCTTTCGATGAAAAACTGTTTTTT
TRBJ2-7 TRBV7-9 TRBD1 16 NA CASSPFPGQGGYEQYF TGTGCCAGCAGCCCTTTCCCGGGACAGGGGGGCTACGAGCAGTACTTC
TRBJ2-7 TRBV7-6 TRBD1 16 few CASSPSTGQGSHEQYF TGTGCCAGCAGCCCGTCGACGGGACAGGGGTCCCACGAGCAGTACTTC
TRBJ1-6 TRBV7-2 TRBD1 14 NA CASSLKGQNSPLHF TGTGCCAGCAGCTTAAAGGGACAGAATTCACCCCTCCACTTT
TRBJ2-5 TRBV5-1 TRBD1 16 NA CASSAGNTTGEETQYF TGCGCCAGCAGCGCAGGAAATACGACAGGGGAAGAGACCCAGTACTTC
TRBJ2-1 TRBV20-1 NA 13 NA CSASQGLAHEQFF TGCAGTGCTAGTCAGGGCCTCGCCCATGAGCAGTTCTTC
TRBJ1-6 TRBV5-1 NA 16 NA CASSLIGTEYNSPLHF TGCGCCAGCAGCTTGATCGGGACTGAGTATAATTCACCCCTCCACTTT
TRBJ2-5 TRBV7-2 TRBD2 15 NA CASSLRTSGVETQYF TGTGCCAGCAGCTTGCGCACTAGCGGGGTGGAGACCCAGTACTTC
TRBJ2-5 TRBV4-1 TRBD2 18 many CASSQESLLAESKETQYF TGCGCCAGCAGCCAAGAAAGTCTACTAGCGGAGAGCAAAGAGACCCAGTACTTC
TRBJ1-4 TRBV14 TRBD1 16 NA CASSPGTGRTNEKLFF TGTGCCAGCAGCCCTGGGACAGGGAGGACTAATGAAAAACTGTTTTTT
TRBJ2-5 TRBV9 TRBD2 14 NA CASTGGLRQETQYF TGTGCCAGCACGGGGGGACTCAGGCAAGAGACCCAGTACTTC
TRBJ2-7 TRBV29-1 TRBD2 12 few CSVVGGTYEQYF TGCAGCGTTGTGGGGGGGACCTACGAGCAGTACTTC
TRBJ2-7 TRBV12-3/TRBV12-4 NA 12 few CASSWVDHEQYF TGTGCCAGCAGTTGGGTGGACCACGAGCAGTACTTC
TRBJ2-7 TRBV12-5 TRBD1 17 few CASGLVLSTGTEYEQYF TGTGCTAGTGGTTTGGTACTGTCTACCGGGACAGAATACGAGCAGTACTTC
TRBJ1-5 TRBV6-6 NA 12 NA CASSFQNQPQHF TGTGCCAGCAGTTTTCAAAATCAGCCCCAGCATTTT
TRBJ1-1 TRBV3-1 NA 14 NA CASSRQGRGTEAFF TGTGCCAGCAGCCGGCAGGGTCGGGGCACTGAAGCTTTCTTT
TRBJ1-4 TRBV5-1 NA 17 NA CASSLWGWAASNEKLFF TGCGCCAGCAGCTTGTGGGGCTGGGCAGCCTCTAATGAAAAACTGTTTTTT
TRBJ2-3 TRBV28 TRBD2 16 NA CASSPPSGGSTDTQYF TGTGCCAGCAGTCCTCCGAGCGGGGGGTCCACAGATACGCAGTATTTT
TRBJ2-3 TRBV10-3 TRBD2 14 NA CAISPGLATDTQYF TGTGCCATCAGCCCGGGACTAGCCACAGATACGCAGTATTTT
TRBJ1-2 TRBV6-7 NA 13 NA CASSYGSTYGYTF TGTGCCAGCAGTTATGGCAGCACCTATGGCTACACCTTC
TRBJ2-2 TRBV12-3/TRBV12-4 NA 16 NA CASSLRRDIYTGELFF TGTGCCAGCAGTCTACGCAGGGACATTTACACCGGGGAGCTGTTTTTT
TRBJ2-3 TRBV7-2 NA 17 NA CASSPRGLPRGADTQYF TGTGCCAGCAGCCCAAGGGGGCTCCCGAGGGGGGCAGATACGCAGTATTTT
TRBJ2-7 TRBV12-3/TRBV12-4 TRBD1 16 few CASSSWADRGPNEQYF TGTGCCAGCAGTTCCTGGGCGGACAGGGGGCCCAACGAGCAGTACTTC
TRBJ2-1 TRBV7-3 TRBD1 14 NA CASSSGQGWNEQFF TGTGCCAGCAGTTCCGGACAGGGGTGGAATGAGCAGTTCTTC